This note documents a single T cell receptor beta chain sequence. Its target is unknown. The data derive from a study of neurological immune-mediated disorders. Study findings and constraints: Private repertoires in all groups were suggested by the finding that expanded clones across subjects shared no CDR3 amino acid sequences.

Time point indicated: longitudinal time-point 1 (baseline). The CDR3 is 16 residues long. Germline trimming cut 1 base from V and 2 bases from J; bases unmatched to any gene: 4. The germline gives CDR1 SGHRS, CDR2 YFSETQ. The cDNA was generated by 5'RACE with 10-nucleotide random UMIs. TCRdb recomputed calls from the 5' RACE reads with MiXCR, one row per CDR3 protein. The sample yields 70,000 to 75,000 distinct CDR3 sequences, 12% to 15% seen once. Sample: PBMCs. This rearrangement joins TRBV5-1 to TRBJ2-5, with TRBD2 matching 11 bases. The TCR originated in a female donor with HTLV-1-associated myelopathy (HAM/TSP). CDR3 region: CASSLTSGGGQETQYF. In DNA, the CDR3 is TGCGCCAGCAGCTTGACTAGCGGGGGTGGGCAAGAGACCCAGTACTTC.